The 13 T cell receptor beta chains reported below all come from one sample, sequenced in a study of blood T cells in healthy people across ages. A second about 7 to 12 cycle PCR used barcoded and J-beta primers. TCRdb re-analysed the 5' RACE reads in MiXCR, keeping a single row per CDR3 protein. The sample lists 1.5 million to 2 million distinct CDR3 sequences; roughly 50% were seen once. The sequenced sample was blood. These receptors were obtained from a woman aged 35 to 49 in good health.

This clonotype was detected only a few times. This sequence joins TRBV25-1 and TRBJ1-2; the D is unclear. Germline values: CDR1 MGHDK, CDR2 SYGVNS. V was cut by 6 bases and J by 2 bases, with 13 bases left in between. The CDR3 is 14 residues long. CDR3 region: CASRPTAPNYGYTF. CDR3 DNA: TGTGCCAGCAGACCGACGGCTCCCAACTATGGCTACACCTTC.

This clonotype was seen more than once but under ten times. The chain carries TRBV25-1 and TRBJ2-3; D may correspond to TRBD1 or TRBD2 (6 bases each). Germline V gives CDR1 MGHDK, CDR2 SYGVNS. V lost 1 base, J lost 0 bases, and 14 bases lay in between. The CDR3 loop spans 17 amino acids. This chain's CDR3 is CASSESQRGPSTDTQYF. CDR3 in DNA: TGTGCCAGCAGTGAATCCCAACGGGGGCCCAGCACAGATACGCAGTATTTT.

This clonotype has only a few counts. This rearrangement joins TRBV13 to TRBJ2-1, with D possibly being TRBD2 (7 bases). The length of the CDR3 is 15 residues. Trimming removed 5 bases at V and 5 bases at J, with 16 bases between. Per germline, CDR1 PRHDT and CDR2 FYEKMQ (reference sequence). The CDR3 DNA follows: TGTGCCAGCAGCCAACCGGGGGGCTCAAACAATGAGCAGTTCTTC. Its protein is CASSQPGGSNNEQFF.

This chain links TRBV9 with TRBJ2-5; D may be TRBD1 (5 bases). Germline loops: CDR1 SGDLS, CDR2 YYNGEE. The CDR3 contains 15 residues. The V and J ends lost 4 bases and 11 bases respectively, with 24 bases between them. The CDR3 bases are TGTGCCAGCAGCACAGACAGCCCCCAAGGCAATGAGCAGTACTTC. Residues: CASSTDSPQGNEQYF.

In its sample, this clonotype was seen a few times. The chain combines TRBV28 with TRBJ2-3; D is possibly TRBD1 or TRBD2 (5 bases each). Trimming took off 5 bases at V and 6 bases at J, with 15 bases between the two ends. This CDR3 is built from 14 residues. Germline CDR1 MDHEN, CDR2 SYDVKM. The CDR3 DNA sequence: TGTGCCAGCAGTAGGGCAAGGGGACCGGATACGCAGTATTTT. This translates into CASSRARGPDTQYF.

The chain has TRBV3-1 and TRBJ1-1; D gene unclear. V was trimmed by 1 base and J by 6 bases, leaving 6 bases between them. The V gene's germline CDR1 is LGHDT and CDR2 YNNKEL (reference sequence). The CDR3 is 12 amino acids. The CDR3 reads CASSQGRAEAFF. In DNA, the CDR3 is TGTGCCAGCAGCCAAGGGAGAGCTGAAGCTTTCTTT. The full variable domain, completed using reference TRBV3-1 and TRBJ1-1, is DTAVSQTPKYLVTQMGNDKSIKCEQNLGHDTMYWYKQDSKKFLKIMFSYNNKELIINETVPNRFSPKSPDKAHLNLHINSLELGDSAVYFCASSQGRAEAFFGQGTRLTVV.

The chain employs TRBV20-1 and TRBJ1-1; maybe TRBD1 (6 bases). Germline CDR1 DFQATT, CDR2 SNEGSKA (reference sequence). The CDR3 loop spans 14 amino acids. V dropped 5 bases and J dropped 3 bases, with 16 bases sitting between them. This CDR3 reads CSAARTAIYTEAFF. CDR3 bases: TGCAGTGCTGCCCGGACAGCGATCTACACTGAAGCTTTCTTT.

This rearrangement joins TRBV3-1 to TRBJ2-5; TRBD2 agrees at 7 bases. Germline CDR1 LGHDT, CDR2 YNNKEL (reference sequence). The CDR3 is 15 amino acids. With 8 bases clipped from V and 0 bases from J, the junction kept 9 bases outside the gene matches. CDR3 in amino acids: CASRPLAVNQETQYF. The CDR3, as DNA: TGTGCCAGCCGACCGCTAGCGGTAAACCAAGAGACCCAGTACTTC.

This clonotype occurred once. V gene TRBV3-1 combines with J gene TRBJ1-2; possibly TRBD1 for D (5 bases). The germline V gene encodes CDR1 LGHDT and CDR2 YNNKEL (reference sequence). Trimming took off 0 bases at V and 8 bases at J, with 19 bases between the two ends. The CDR3 totals 16 residues. The CDR3 DNA reads TGTGCCAGCAGCCAAGAATCCCCTCGGGGGACCGGAGGCTACACCTTC. Translation gives CASSQESPRGTGGYTF.

The table lists this clonotype with a few counts. V gene TRBV25-1 combines with J gene TRBJ2-3; 9 bases match TRBD2. CDR1 is MGHDK and CDR2 is SYGVNS in the germline V gene. V was pared by 1 base and J by 6 bases, with 8 bases of the junction left unmatched. This CDR3 comprises 16 residues. The CDR3 region has the DNA TGTGCCAGCAGTGAATTCGGCGGGGGGGCCATGGATACGCAGTATTTT. Protein: CASSEFGGGAMDTQYF.

This clonotype was counted once. V and J are TRBV5-1 and TRBJ2-1; 10 bases map to TRBD2. From germline, CDR1 is SGHRS and CDR2 YFSETQ. This CDR3 is built from 15 residues. After removal of 0 bases from V and 8 bases from J, the junction contained 5 bases not matched to a gene. The CDR3 DNA follows: TGCGCCAGCAGCTTGGTAGCGGGGGGCGGGGATGAGCAGTTCTTC. Translating it yields CASSLVAGGGDEQFF.

Notes on this clonotype: An end of the junction does not agree with germline; a read error may underlie this. The J gene is TRBJ2-5, the V gene TRBV29-1; TRBD2 matches 15 bases. The CDR3 totals 16 residues. CDR1 and CDR2 (germline): SQVTM, ANQGSEA. CDR3 loop: CGVMGLAGGFQETQYF. In DNA form, the CDR3 reads TGCGGCGTTATGGGACTAGCGGGGGGATTCCAAGAGACCCAGTACTTC.

The table lists this clonotype with a few counts. The J gene is TRBJ2-1, the V gene TRBV9; 9 nucleotides line up with TRBD1. Germline-derived CDR1 and CDR2 are SGDLS and YYNGEE. V trimming: 4 bases; J trimming: 8 bases; junction bases outside the gene matches: 10. This CDR3 region has 15 residues. CDR3 loop: CASSLATGGRDEQFF. CDR3 nucleotides: TGTGCCAGCAGCCTCGCGACAGGGGGAAGGGATGAGCAGTTCTTC.